Detailed here is one T cell receptor beta chain. What it recognizes is unknown. V dropped 7 bases and J dropped 4 bases, with 11 bases sitting between them. The length of the CDR3 is 13 residues. The germline CDR1 and CDR2 sequences are GTSNPN and SVGIG (reference sequence). Clones were sequenced by immunoSEQ multiplex PCR, and TCRdb holds only the in-frame ones, with some missing. The sample shows some 81,000 clones, about 93% of them seen only once. This entry belongs to a study of T cell responses to AZD1222 COVID-19 vaccine. Investigators merged groups given second doses at roughly 4 or roughly 12 weeks. Findings and caveats of the study: Nearly half of spike-specific TCRs reportedly target unmutated variant regions. Baseline testing showed seropositivity in only a handful of AZD1222 recipients. No day 14 peak samples; only post-peak repertoires were characterized.

This chain links TRBV30 with TRBJ2-6; D may be TRBD1 (5 bases). The sample in question was peripheral blood, obtained 28 days after the second AZD1222 dose. The sequence was obtained from an adult who received the AZD1222 COVID-19 vaccine. The CDR3, as DNA: TGTGCCTCCAGGGTAACCGGGGCCAACGTCCTGACTTTC. Translated: CASRVTGANVLTF.